This T cell receptor (beta chain) is from a study of Ad26.COV2.S vaccination and SARS-CoV-2 variants. Findings and caveats of the study: Those who received the vaccine showed greater spike-specific TCR breadth than those given placebo.

Treatment meaning: over 15 received Ad26.COV2.S at low or high dose, single or two shots; about 5 received placebo; per-sample allocation not given. Material that was analyzed had been drawn on day 63 after the first vaccine or placebo injection. Vaccine was an Ad26 vector expressing Wuhan-strain SARS-CoV-2 spike. Germline V gene sequence: CDR1 SGHAT, CDR2 FQNNGV. V lost 5 bases to trimming and J lost 4 bases; unmatched junction nucleotides: 11. The CDR3 consists of 15 residues. TCRdb's table, derived via immunoSEQ multiplex PCR, lists solely in-frame clones and lacks some. The table lists around 320,000 clones, about 86% of them singletons. A word on this clone: Its antigen is not known.

The clonotype originates from a person aged 18 to 59 who received the Ad26.COV2.S COVID-19 vaccine or a placebo. The source material was peripheral blood, sampled in a trial of Ad26.COV2.S vaccine versus placebo. The chain has TRBV11-2 and TRBJ2-7, with 7 bases aligning to TRBD1. Here the CDR3 reads CASSRSRQGSYEQYF. CDR3 bases: TGTGCCAGCAGCCGAAGTCGACAGGGTTCGTACGAGCAGTACTTC. The entire variable domain, with the rest obtained from reference TRBV11-2 and TRBJ2-7, is as follows: EAGVAQSPRYKIIEKRQSVAFWCNPISGHATLYWYQQILGQGPKLLIQFQNNGVVDDSQLPKDRFSAERLKGVDSTLKIQPAKLEDSAVYLCASSRSRQGSYEQYFGPGTRLTVT.